This T cell receptor (beta chain) stems from a study of T-cell memory formation after mild COVID-19. Findings of the study overall: Certain responding clones were present in pre-infection memory, suggesting participation of cross-reactive memory. Mostly located in CM and EM were contracting CD4+ clones, with contracting CD8+ clones located in EMRA.

CDR1 KGHDR and CDR2 SFDVKD come from the germline V gene. The CDR3 is 15 residues long. After removal of 7 bases from V and 0 bases from J, the junction contained 7 bases not matched to a gene. This clonotype was seen ten or more times. The antigen is undetermined. After 5'RACE with constant-segment primers, TCR alpha and TCR beta cDNA libraries carrying sample barcodes and UMIs were obtained. From the 5' RACE reads, TCRdb called clonotypes with MiXCR, one entry per CDR3 protein. The sample shows some 180,000 distinct CDR3 sequences, 13% of them seen only once. The receptor was isolated from a man aged 18-30 years who had mild COVID-19 (a few samples of this study predate the infection). Cell type and time point are not known. The chain recombines TRBV24-1 with TRBJ2-5; 7 nucleotides match TRBD2. The sequencing sample was made of PBMCs or a T cell subset sorted from them (not recorded which). For the CDR3, the DNA is TGTGCCACCAGCGCCCTTCTAGCGGACCAAGAGACCCAGTACTTC. Residues: CATSALLADQETQYF.